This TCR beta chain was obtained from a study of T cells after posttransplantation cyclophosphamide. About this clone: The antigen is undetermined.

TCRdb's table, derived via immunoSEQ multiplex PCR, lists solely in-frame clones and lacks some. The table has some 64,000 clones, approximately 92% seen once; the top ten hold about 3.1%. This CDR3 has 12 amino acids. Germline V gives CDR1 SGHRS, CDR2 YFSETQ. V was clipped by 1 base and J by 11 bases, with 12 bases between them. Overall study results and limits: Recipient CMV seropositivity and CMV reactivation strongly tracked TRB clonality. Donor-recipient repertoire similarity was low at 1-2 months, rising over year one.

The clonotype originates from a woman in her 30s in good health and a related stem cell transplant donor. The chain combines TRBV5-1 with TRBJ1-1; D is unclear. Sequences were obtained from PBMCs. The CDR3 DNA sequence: TGCGCCAGCAGCTTGAGTAGAGGTATTGCTTTCTTT. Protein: CASSLSRGIAFF.